This is a list of T cell receptor beta chains from one sample in a study of shared clonotypes between healthy human individuals. Produced via immunoSEQ multiplex PCR; TCRdb's table is partial and in-frame only. The table includes approximately 600,000 clones, 85% to 95% detected once. Sequencing used naive CD8+ T cells sorted from blood. These receptors were obtained from a woman in her twenties or thirties in good health. The CDR3 runs from the conserved cysteine through the conserved F or W. The D gene is left open where the match is weak.

V gene | D gene | CDR3 protein
TRBV27 | NA | CASSSGTVYEQYF
TRBV4-1 | NA | CASSREQAWLNYGYTF
TRBV2 | TRBD2 | CASSDFWASGRGSTDTQYF
TRBV13 | NA | CASSFFETRFYEQYF
TRBV28 | NA | CASGSLMGDSTDTQYF
TRBV2 | TRBD2 | CASSEQAGASTDTQYF
TRBV28 | NA | CASSLVALGLGYYEQYF
TRBV25-1 | NA | CASSGTDTDTQYF
TRBV7-8 | NA | CASRTGEGELFF
TRBV27 | TRBD1 | CASSFNRGSDTEAFF
TRBV28 | NA | CASSFERGNTEAFF
TRBV11-2 | NA | CASSLGFTSPLHF
TRBV5-4 | NA | CASSNPDESSYNEQFF
TRBV28 | TRBD2 | CASTKGLAGSYEQYF
TRBV6-5 | NA | CASSYSGETYEQYF
TRBV28 | TRBD1 | CASRATGVSPLHF
TRBV29-1 | NA | CSVLQGPSSYNEQFF